The 19 T cell receptor beta chains below were found in one sample sequenced in a study of cytomegalovirus exposure and HLA in healthy donors. Primers for the PCR totalled 60 Vbeta and 13 Jbeta. Generated by immunoSEQ multiplex PCR, the TCRdb table keeps only in-frame clones and is missing some. The profile shows roughly 180,000 clones, roughly 80% of them singletons. Source material: PBMCs. These receptors were taken from a man aged 30 to 39 in good health and CMV-seropositive.

The CDR3 is CASSLGASTQYF. The CDR3 nucleotides read TGTGCCAGCAGCTTAGGGGCGAGTACGCAGTATTTT. This chain connects TRBV11-3 to TRBJ2-3; D not certain. The V gene's germline CDR1 is SGHNT and CDR2 YENEEA. Trimming removed 1 base at V and 8 bases at J, with 7 bases between. The CDR3 spans 12 residues.

This chain connects TRBV19 to TRBJ1-1; D not certain. CDR3 length equals 15 residues. Trimming cost V 7 bases and J 6 bases, with 21 bases left between them. CDR1 LNHDA and CDR2 SQIVND come from the germline V gene (reference sequence). CDR3 DNA sequence: TGTGCCAGTACCTCGAGGGTGGAGCTCGCCCCTGAAGCTTTCTTT. Residues: CASTSRVELAPEAFF.

The CDR3 protein is CASSSDRVLYEQYF. CDR3 DNA: TGTGCCAGCAGCTCAGACAGGGTCTTGTACGAGCAGTACTTC. The chain joins TRBV7-8 to TRBJ2-7; 7 nucleotides match TRBD1. V lost 4 bases, J lost 4 bases, and 7 bases stayed unmatched. Germline CDR1 and CDR2: SGHVS and FQNEAQ. This CDR3 spans 14 amino acids.

The chain carries TRBV2 and TRBJ1-1, with 7 bases aligning to TRBD1. J lost 5 bases, V lost 6 bases, and 15 bases had no gene match. The germline gives CDR1 SNHLY, CDR2 FYNNEI. The CDR3 is 16 amino acids. The CDR3 DNA reads TGTGCCAGCAGGGGATTGATAGGGGCAGGGGGAACTGAAGCTTTCTTT. Its translation: CASRGLIGAGGTEAFF.

The chain uses TRBV28 and TRBJ2-5; TRBD1 agrees at 7 bases. This CDR3 has 15 amino acids. Trimming at V came to 3 bases and at J to 2 bases, leaving 6 bases not matched to a gene. Germline assignment: CDR1 MDHEN and CDR2 SYDVKM. The DNA for the CDR3 is TGTGCCAGCAGTTTCGACAGGGCCGTTCAAGAGACCCAGTACTTC. Amino acid sequence: CASSFDRAVQETQYF.

The chain is built from TRBV5-4 and TRBJ2-1; weak D call: TRBD1 (5 bases). CDR1 is SGHNT and CDR2 is YYREEE in the germline V gene (reference sequence). CDR3 length: 16 amino acids. Trimming shortened V by 0 bases and J by 4 bases, and 14 bases separated the two germline ends. This CDR3 is CASSLVLGPYYNEQFF. The CDR3 bases are TGTGCCAGCAGCTTGGTTCTGGGGCCTTATTACAATGAGCAGTTCTTC.

The V gene is TRBV9, the J gene TRBJ1-4, with D tentatively TRBD1 (6 bases). The germline V gene encodes CDR1 SGDLS and CDR2 YYNGEE. V was clipped by 0 bases and J by 8 bases, with 20 bases between them. This CDR3 comprises 17 residues. The CDR3 nucleotides are TGTGCCAGCAGCGTAGGAGGGTCTTCGGGGGGCGGAGAAAAACTGTTTTTT. It specifies CASSVGGSSGGGEKLFF.

The chain recombines TRBV7-9 with TRBJ2-5; TRBD1 might be the D (5 bases). The CDR3 has 16 residues. The germline V gene has CDR1 SEHNR and CDR2 FQNEAQ (reference sequence). Trimming stripped 5 bases from V and 5 bases from J, with 21 bases between. The CDR3 protein is CASSKNLQGFGETQYF. CDR3 DNA: TGTGCCAGCAGCAAAAACTTGCAGGGATTCGGGGAGACCCAGTACTTC.

This chain joins TRBV5-1 and TRBJ2-5; a weak D match, TRBD1 (6 bases). Trimming stripped 1 base from V and 1 base from J, with 8 bases between. Per germline, CDR1 SGHRS and CDR2 YFSETQ. CDR3 length equals 14 residues. CDR3 amino acids: CASSLLGGQETQYF. The CDR3 DNA reads TGCGCCAGCAGCTTGTTAGGGGGCCAAGAGACCCAGTACTTC. The complete variable domain, with remaining parts taken from reference TRBV5-1 and TRBJ2-5, reads KAGVTQTPRYLIKTRGQQVTLSCSPISGHRSVSWYQQTPGQGLQFLFEYFSETQRNKGNFPGRFSGRQFSNSRSEMNVSTLELGDSALYLCASSLLGGQETQYFGPGTRLLVL.

The chain uses TRBV5-4 and TRBJ2-4; 8 bases are a match to TRBD1. This CDR3 is built from 17 residues. V shed 3 bases, J shed 0 bases, and the junction held 8 bases outside the gene matches. CDR1 and CDR2 (germline): SGHNT, YYREEE (reference sequence). Here the CDR3 DNA reads TGTGCCAGCAGCTCGCCTAACAGGGGGTTAGCCAAAAACATTCAGTACTTC. It translates to CASSSPNRGLAKNIQYF.

Points on this clone: Other DNA sequences in the same sample also yield this CDR3. The rearrangement links TRBV5-5 to TRBJ1-6; unclear D gene. The CDR3 has 16 amino acids. The germline gives CDR1 SGHKS, CDR2 YYEKEE (reference sequence). The V end lost 4 bases, the J end lost 12 bases, and 23 bases lay between the germline ends. The CDR3 region has the DNA TGTGCCAGCAGCCTGGATCGTTCGGCCGACATTGAACCCCTCCACTTT. This gives the protein CASSLDRSADIEPLHF.

Regarding this clone: Additional DNA sequences in this sample encode the identical CDR3. The rearrangement uses TRBV9 and TRBJ1-2; 7 bases fit TRBD1. The CDR3 is made up of 12 amino acids. Trimming at V came to 0 bases and at J to 8 bases, leaving 1 base not matched to a gene. Germline CDR1 and CDR2: SGDLS and YYNGEE. The CDR3: CASSVVGGGYTF. CDR3 bases: TGTGCCAGCAGCGTAGTAGGGGGCGGCTACACCTTC.

The genes are TRBV28 and TRBJ2-2, with TRBD1 identical over 7 bases. This CDR3 spans 18 amino acids. CDR1 is MDHEN, CDR2 SYDVKM, per germline. The junction had 12 bases not matched to a gene; V was cut back by 5 bases and J by 0 bases. The CDR3 loop is CASSLIPTDRTNTGELFF. In DNA form, the CDR3 reads TGTGCCAGCAGTCTAATCCCCACGGACAGGACGAACACCGGGGAGCTGTTTTTT.

The chain couples TRBV9 to TRBJ2-3; D remains ambiguous. The ends were cut back, 0 bases at V and 7 bases at J, with 12 bases in the middle. The germline gives CDR1 SGDLS, CDR2 YYNGEE. There are 14 residues in the CDR3. Here the CDR3 reads CASSVELSQNTQYF. As DNA, the CDR3 is TGTGCCAGCAGCGTAGAGCTATCACAGAATACGCAGTATTTT.

V gene TRBV5-1 combines with J gene TRBJ1-6; tentative D call: TRBD1 (5 bases). CDR1 and CDR2 (germline): SGHRS, YFSETQ. CDR3 length: 15 amino acids. V lost 2 bases, J lost 4 bases, and 10 bases lay in between. The CDR3 loop reads CASSLTGEYNSPLHF. CDR3 coding DNA: TGCGCCAGCAGCTTAACAGGAGAGTATAATTCACCCCTCCACTTT.

This chain connects TRBV9 to TRBJ2-3, with TRBD2 as a possible D gene (6 bases). Trimming pared 4 bases from V and 2 bases from J, leaving 17 bases between. CDR3 length: 16 residues. The germline V gene has CDR1 SGDLS and CDR2 YYNGEE. The chain's CDR3 is CASSPGSLAYTDTQYF. The CDR3, as DNA: TGTGCCAGCAGCCCCGGTAGTCTAGCGTACACAGATACGCAGTATTTT.

This clone was observed a few times. The rearrangement joins TRBV6-6 to TRBJ2-1; 8 bases map to TRBD1. CDR3 length equals 12 residues. The V gene's germline CDR1 is MNHNY and CDR2 SVGAGI (reference sequence). J lost 9 bases, V lost 8 bases, and 6 bases had no gene match. Here the CDR3 reads CASQGADGEQFF. As DNA, the CDR3 is TGTGCCAGCCAGGGGGCAGATGGTGAGCAGTTCTTC.

This rearrangement joins TRBV5-1 to TRBJ1-1, with D maybe TRBD1 (5 bases). Between the trimmed V and J ends, which lost 0 bases and 3 bases, there was a span of 9 bases. This CDR3 has 14 residues. Germline CDR1 and CDR2: SGHRS and YFSETQ. For the CDR3, the DNA is TGCGCCAGCAGCTTGGGGGGAGGGGACACTGAAGCTTTCTTT. Residues: CASSLGGGDTEAFF.

J is TRBJ1-5 and V is TRBV16; D ambiguous. The CDR3 is made up of 16 amino acids. Germline-derived CDR1 and CDR2 are KGHSY and FQNENV. The V gene lost 2 bases and the J gene lost 0 bases, with 11 bases spanning the gap. CDR3 in DNA: TGTGCCAGCAGCCAAGACTGGAAAAATAGCAATCAGCCCCAGCATTTT. Residues: CASSQDWKNSNQPQHF.